Reported below is one T cell receptor (beta chain). Scientists amplified the TCR beta CDR3 regions from RNA transcripts. Investigators did first-round RT-PCR with HTBI primers, then second-round multiplex PCR. TCRdb reprocessed the multiplex PCR reads with MiXCR, giving one entry per CDR3 protein. The sample has approximately 700,000 distinct CDR3 sequences; just over 40% are singletons. These data come from a study of Graves' ophthalmopathy and Graves' hyperthyroidism. Study-wide context: Before any treatment was given, at initial diagnosis, peripheral blood was collected.

This receptor was obtained from an adult man with Graves' ophthalmopathy. The sample comprised peripheral blood.

The CDR3 region is CASSYSGAGAEETQYF. The DNA for the CDR3 is TGTGCCAGCAGTTACTCCGGGGCGGGGGCGGAAGAGACCCAGTACTTC. The chain uses TRBV25-1 and TRBJ2-5, with D possibly being TRBD2 (7 bases). The ends were cut back, 5 bases at V and 3 bases at J, with 19 bases in the middle. The CDR3 spans 16 residues. Per the germline V gene, CDR1 is MGHDK and CDR2 is SYGVNS.